A selection of T cell receptor beta chains follows, all from one sample in a study of shared clonotypes between healthy human individuals. Assay used: immunoSEQ multiplex PCR; TCRdb lists only in-frame clones, some missing. Among some 2 million clones listed, about 95% were seen once. The material sequenced was naive CD8+ T cells sorted from blood. Receptors were obtained from a man aged 18 to 35 in good health. The CDR3 runs from the conserved cysteine through the conserved F or W. Each record gives: CDR3 protein, CDR3 DNA, V gene, D gene, clone size, J gene. The D gene is left open where the match is weak. Not every row has a clone size; where given, it reads once, few, many or a size class.

cdr3_aa: CASSVGGDTIYF
cdr3_nt: TGTGCCAGCAGCGTAGGTGGAGACACCATATATTTT
v_call: TRBV9
d_call: .
clone_size: .
j_call: TRBJ1-3

cdr3_aa: CASSYSAGLGYTF
cdr3_nt: TGTGCCAGCAGTTACTCGGCAGGGCTTGGCTACACCTTC
v_call: TRBV6-5
d_call: .
clone_size: .
j_call: TRBJ1-2

cdr3_aa: CASSLPARYEQYF
cdr3_nt: TGCGCCAGCAGTCTCCCGGCAAGATACGAGCAGTACTTC
v_call: TRBV23-1
d_call: .
clone_size: .
j_call: TRBJ2-7

cdr3_aa: CASSFSGQGAYEQYF
cdr3_nt: TGTGCCAGCAGCTTTTCGGGACAGGGCGCCTACGAGCAGTACTTC
v_call: TRBV7-9
d_call: TRBD1
clone_size: .
j_call: TRBJ2-7

cdr3_aa: CASSFSLGHLQETQYF
cdr3_nt: TGTGCCAGCAGTTTTTCCCTTGGACACCTACAAGAGACCCAGTACTTC
v_call: TRBV27
d_call: .
clone_size: .
j_call: TRBJ2-5

cdr3_aa: CAISASDRPNTEAFF
cdr3_nt: TGTGCCATCAGTGCAAGTGACAGACCTAACACTGAAGCTTTCTTT
v_call: TRBV10-3
d_call: .
clone_size: .
j_call: TRBJ1-1

cdr3_aa: CASSLSWLAGVNEQFF
cdr3_nt: TGTGCCAGCAGTTTATCTTGGCTAGCGGGAGTCAATGAGCAGTTCTTC
v_call: TRBV27
d_call: TRBD2
clone_size: .
j_call: TRBJ2-1

cdr3_aa: CASSKLDSNQPQHF
cdr3_nt: TGTGCCAGCAGTAAACTCGATAGCAATCAGCCCCAGCATTTT
v_call: TRBV6-5
d_call: .
clone_size: .
j_call: TRBJ1-5

cdr3_aa: CASRGQGAHEQYF
cdr3_nt: TGTGCCAGCAGGGGACAGGGTGCCCACGAGCAGTACTTC
v_call: TRBV11-2
d_call: TRBD1
clone_size: .
j_call: TRBJ2-7

cdr3_aa: CASSYDGAAYEQYF
cdr3_nt: TGTGCCAGCAGTTACGATGGGGCTGCCTACGAGCAGTACTTC
v_call: TRBV6-5
d_call: .
clone_size: .
j_call: TRBJ2-7

cdr3_aa: CASSLFPTSGSNEQFF
cdr3_nt: TGTGCCAGCAGTTTATTCCCCACTAGCGGGAGCAATGAGCAGTTCTTC
v_call: TRBV27
d_call: TRBD2
clone_size: .
j_call: TRBJ2-1

cdr3_aa: CASSLGVNTEAFF
cdr3_nt: TGTGCCAGCAGCTTGGGTGTGAACACTGAAGCTTTCTTT
v_call: TRBV5-8
d_call: .
clone_size: .
j_call: TRBJ1-1

cdr3_aa: CASSELMGSNTDTQYF
cdr3_nt: TGCGCCAGCAGTGAATTAATGGGATCAAACACAGATACGCAGTATTTT
v_call: TRBV10-2
d_call: .
clone_size: once
j_call: TRBJ2-3

cdr3_aa: CASSYFRTGYYEQYF
cdr3_nt: TGTGCCAGCAGTTACTTTCGGACAGGATACTACGAGCAGTACTTC
v_call: TRBV6-5
d_call: TRBD1
clone_size: .
j_call: TRBJ2-7

cdr3_aa: CAASFTGELFF
cdr3_nt: TGTGCCGCGTCGTTCACCGGGGAGCTGTTTTTT
v_call: TRBV6-1
d_call: .
clone_size: .
j_call: TRBJ2-2

cdr3_aa: CASSSSLNGEQYF
cdr3_nt: TGTGCCAGCAGCTCTTCCCTCAACGGCGAGCAGTACTTC
v_call: TRBV9
d_call: .
clone_size: .
j_call: TRBJ2-7

cdr3_aa: CSVEKASGTGTDTQYF
cdr3_nt: TGCAGCGTTGAAAAGGCTAGCGGGACTGGTACAGATACGCAGTATTTT
v_call: TRBV29-1
d_call: TRBD2
clone_size: .
j_call: TRBJ2-3

cdr3_aa: CASSQDRVEQFF
cdr3_nt: TGCGCCAGCAGCCAAGATAGGGTGGAGCAGTTCTTC
v_call: TRBV4-3
d_call: .
clone_size: .
j_call: TRBJ2-1

cdr3_aa: CASSFRDRGKDEQYF
cdr3_nt: TGTGCCAGCAGTTTTAGGGACAGGGGGAAAGACGAGCAGTACTTC
v_call: TRBV28
d_call: TRBD1
clone_size: once
j_call: TRBJ2-7

cdr3_aa: CASSYSAGYEQYF
cdr3_nt: TGTGCCAGCAGTTACTCAGCGGGCTACGAGCAGTACTTC
v_call: TRBV6-6
d_call: .
clone_size: .
j_call: TRBJ2-7

cdr3_aa: CASSQAAGGADTQYF
cdr3_nt: TGCGCCAGCAGCCAAGCCGCCGGAGGCGCAGATACGCAGTATTTT
v_call: TRBV4-1
d_call: .
clone_size: .
j_call: TRBJ2-3

cdr3_aa: CASSPNSGGEQFF
cdr3_nt: TGTGCCAGCAGCCCCAATAGCGGGGGTGAGCAGTTCTTC
v_call: TRBV7-9
d_call: TRBD2
clone_size: .
j_call: TRBJ2-1

cdr3_aa: CASSLGPINQPQHF
cdr3_nt: TGTGCCAGTTCACTAGGACCAATCAATCAGCCCCAGCATTTT
v_call: TRBV7-6
d_call: .
clone_size: .
j_call: TRBJ1-5

cdr3_aa: CASSLLYRGDISNQPQHF
cdr3_nt: TGTGCCAGCAGTTTACTATACAGGGGCGACATTAGCAATCAGCCCCAGCATTTT
v_call: TRBV28
d_call: TRBD1
clone_size: .
j_call: TRBJ1-5

cdr3_aa: CASSLFVGQGGYEQYF
cdr3_nt: TGTGCCAGCAGTTTATTCGTCGGGCAGGGAGGTTACGAGCAGTACTTC
v_call: TRBV27
d_call: .
clone_size: .
j_call: TRBJ2-7

cdr3_aa: CASSRTGDTQYF
cdr3_nt: TGTGCCAGCAGCCGCACTGGAGATACGCAGTATTTT
v_call: TRBV11-2
d_call: .
clone_size: .
j_call: TRBJ2-3

cdr3_aa: CASSPWTSSNEQFF
cdr3_nt: TGTGCCAGCAGCCCTTGGACTAGTAGCAATGAGCAGTTCTTC
v_call: TRBV5-6
d_call: TRBD2
clone_size: .
j_call: TRBJ2-1

cdr3_aa: CASSLYGFTDTQYF
cdr3_nt: TGTGCCAGCAGCTTGTACGGGTTCACAGATACGCAGTATTTT
v_call: TRBV5-4
d_call: .
clone_size: .
j_call: TRBJ2-3

cdr3_aa: CASSLVRAGASGSTDTQYF
cdr3_nt: TGTGCCAGCAGCTTAGTACGGGCCGGGGCTAGCGGTAGCACAGATACGCAGTATTTT
v_call: TRBV7-6
d_call: TRBD2
clone_size: once
j_call: TRBJ2-3

cdr3_aa: CASSLSNVEGPFSPLHF
cdr3_nt: TGTGCCAGCAGCCTATCAAACGTGGAGGGACCATTTTCACCCCTCCACTTT
v_call: TRBV5-6
d_call: .
clone_size: .
j_call: TRBJ1-6

cdr3_aa: CASSISVGSAHEQFF
cdr3_nt: TGTGCCAGCAGTATTTCAGTCGGGTCGGCCCATGAGCAGTTCTTC
v_call: TRBV28
d_call: .
clone_size: .
j_call: TRBJ2-1

cdr3_aa: CASSLDDPSQETQYF
cdr3_nt: TGCGCCAGCAGCTTGGATGACCCCTCCCAAGAGACCCAGTACTTC
v_call: TRBV5-1
d_call: .
clone_size: .
j_call: TRBJ2-5

cdr3_aa: CAGGKSNTGELFF
cdr3_nt: TGTGCCGGGGGGAAATCGAACACCGGGGAGCTGTTTTTT
v_call: TRBV19
d_call: .
clone_size: .
j_call: TRBJ2-2

cdr3_aa: CASSPGMGTGDGYTF
cdr3_nt: TGTGCCAGCAGTCCCGGGATGGGAACCGGGGATGGCTACACCTTC
v_call: TRBV27
d_call: .
clone_size: .
j_call: TRBJ1-2

cdr3_aa: CASSLERTGGGGFEQYF
cdr3_nt: TGCGCCAGCAGCCTGGAGAGGACAGGGGGTGGAGGCTTCGAGCAGTACTTC
v_call: TRBV4-1
d_call: TRBD1
clone_size: .
j_call: TRBJ2-7

cdr3_aa: CASSYTSEGYGYTF
cdr3_nt: TGTGCCAGCAGTTACACGTCAGAAGGCTATGGCTACACCTTC
v_call: TRBV6-5
d_call: .
clone_size: .
j_call: TRBJ1-2

cdr3_aa: CASSSRTGQDTQYF
cdr3_nt: TGTGCCAGCAGCTCGCGGACAGGGCAAGATACGCAGTATTTT
v_call: TRBV11-3
d_call: TRBD1
clone_size: .
j_call: TRBJ2-3

cdr3_aa: CAIKLADTDTQYF
cdr3_nt: TGTGCCATCAAGCTAGCGGACACAGATACGCAGTATTTT
v_call: TRBV10-3
d_call: TRBD2
clone_size: .
j_call: TRBJ2-3

cdr3_aa: CASSLETSPSYEQYF
cdr3_nt: TGTGCCAGCAGCTTAGAAACTAGCCCCTCCTACGAGCAGTACTTC
v_call: TRBV7-2
d_call: .
clone_size: .
j_call: TRBJ2-7

cdr3_aa: CASSSDGAGNTIYF
cdr3_nt: TGTGCCAGCAGCTCGGACGGAGCTGGAAACACCATATATTTT
v_call: TRBV7-9
d_call: .
clone_size: few
j_call: TRBJ1-3

cdr3_aa: CASSPQGGGYGTQYF
cdr3_nt: TGCGCCAGCAGCCCCCAAGGGGGAGGGTATGGGACCCAGTACTTC
v_call: TRBV5-1
d_call: .
clone_size: .
j_call: TRBJ2-5

cdr3_aa: CASSLGLAGAPFQDEQFF
cdr3_nt: TGTGCCAGCAGCTTAGGACTAGCGGGGGCCCCGTTTCAGGATGAGCAGTTCTTC
v_call: TRBV7-8
d_call: TRBD2
clone_size: .
j_call: TRBJ2-1

cdr3_aa: CASSLTPNPTYEQYF
cdr3_nt: TGTGCCAGCAGTTTAACCCCTAACCCCACCTACGAGCAGTACTTC
v_call: TRBV28
d_call: .
clone_size: .
j_call: TRBJ2-7

cdr3_aa: CASSLGLAGVTGELFF
cdr3_nt: TGTGCCAGCAGCTTAGGACTAGCGGGGGTCACCGGGGAGCTGTTTTTT
v_call: TRBV7-6
d_call: TRBD2
clone_size: .
j_call: TRBJ2-2

cdr3_aa: CASSNPGQSYGYTF
cdr3_nt: TGTGCCAGCAGTAACCCAGGACAGTCCTATGGCTACACCTTC
v_call: TRBV6-5
d_call: .
clone_size: .
j_call: TRBJ1-2

cdr3_aa: CASSLVGPSTDTQYF
cdr3_nt: TGTGCCAGCAGTTTAGTCGGACCTAGCACAGATACGCAGTATTTT
v_call: TRBV27
d_call: .
clone_size: .
j_call: TRBJ2-3

cdr3_aa: CASSPRDGDMNTEAFF
cdr3_nt: TGTGCCAGCAGCCCGAGAGACGGGGACATGAACACTGAAGCTTTCTTT
v_call: TRBV7-9
d_call: .
clone_size: .
j_call: TRBJ1-1

cdr3_aa: CASSSDRGPDTQYF
cdr3_nt: TGTGCCAGCAGTTCGGACAGGGGCCCAGATACGCAGTATTTT
v_call: TRBV28
d_call: TRBD1
clone_size: .
j_call: TRBJ2-3